Below, one T cell receptor (beta chain) is given with its context. Antigen: not known. This record comes from a study of cytomegalovirus exposure and HLA in healthy donors. The PCR had 60 Vbeta and 13 Jbeta primers. Generated by immunoSEQ multiplex PCR, the TCRdb table keeps only in-frame clones and is missing some. The table lists 150,000 to 200,000 clones, approximately 72% of them singletons, with under 3% in the top ten. Regarding the study as a whole: There were several of the most significant clusters that appeared linked to common viral pathogens in a later analysis.

There are 15 residues in the CDR3. V was clipped by 2 bases and J by 5 bases; unmatched bases: 6. Germline values: CDR1 SGHRS, CDR2 YFSETQ. The source is a human donor in good health. The rearrangement joins TRBV5-1 to TRBJ2-2, with 7 bases identical to TRBD2. The source material was PBMCs. In nucleotides, the CDR3 is TGCGCCAGCAGCTTACCGGGGGGAGGTACCGGGGAGCTGTTTTTT. Amino acid sequence: CASSLPGGGTGELFF.